The TCR beta chain described here comes from a study of blood T cell repertoires in COVID-19. Across the study: Both acute and convalescent COVID-19 samples were obtained from the United States, Italy and Spain.

As handled by the study authors: Reference gene primer amplification yielded estimated nucleated cell counts. The data were produced by immunoSEQ multiplex PCR, yet TCRdb's version contains in-frame clones alone and is incomplete. V and J calls and clone size are copied from that table; D and trimming were computed from the DNA. The sample holds about 120,000 clones, 80% to 90% seen once. Germline V lookup: CDR1 LNHNV, CDR2 YYDKDF (reference sequence). V was trimmed by 5 bases and J by 4 bases, leaving 6 bases between them. CDR3 length: 12 residues. The specimen was peripheral blood. The TCR sequence derives from a man in his 70s with active or convalescent COVID-19. This sequence joins TRBV15 and TRBJ1-5, with unresolved D. The CDR3 is CATSFSNQPQHF. The CDR3 coding sequence is TGTGCCACCAGCTTCTCGAATCAGCCCCAGCATTTT.